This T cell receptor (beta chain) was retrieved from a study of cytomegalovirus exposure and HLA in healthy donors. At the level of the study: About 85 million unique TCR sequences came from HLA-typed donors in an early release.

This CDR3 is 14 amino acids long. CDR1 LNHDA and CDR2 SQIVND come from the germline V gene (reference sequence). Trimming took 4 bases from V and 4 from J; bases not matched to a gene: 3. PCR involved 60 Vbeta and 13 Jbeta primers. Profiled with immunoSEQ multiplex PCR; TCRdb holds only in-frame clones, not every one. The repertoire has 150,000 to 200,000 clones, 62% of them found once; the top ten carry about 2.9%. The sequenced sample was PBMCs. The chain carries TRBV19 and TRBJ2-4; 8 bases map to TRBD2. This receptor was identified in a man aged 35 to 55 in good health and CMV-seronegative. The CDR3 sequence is CASSSGGTKNIQYF. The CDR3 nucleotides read TGTGCCAGTAGTAGCGGGGGGACAAAAAACATTCAGTACTTC.